This T cell receptor (beta chain) emerged from a study of post-analysis software for immune sequencing data. Looking at the study overall: The disease courses covered relapsing-remitting, secondary progressive and progressive-relapsing multiple sclerosis.

Of note for this clonotype: What it recognizes is unknown.

Findings and caveats of the study: Strong co-clustering by F measure was evident for samples that had been prepared in the same batch. Patients showed TRBV5-6, TRBV5-1 and TRBV20-1 among 4 or 5 TRBV segments more frequent than in controls. People with multiple sclerosis had a significantly lower normalized Chao1 diversity than controls did.

Built from TCR beta cDNA, the libraries had unique molecular identifiers in them. The yield from approximately 1 to 10 million T cells was approximately 500,000 cDNA molecules in total. TCRdb re-derived calls from the PCR reads in MiXCR, one entry per CDR3 protein. The sample consists of 820,000 or so distinct CDR3 sequences, 53% of them appearing once. Trimming removed 5 bases at V and 3 bases at J, with 10 bases between. CDR3 length: 13 amino acids. Per germline, CDR1 ENHRY and CDR2 SYGVKD. The chain joins TRBV10-3 to TRBJ1-1, with D possibly TRBD1 on 6 matching bases. The sequenced material came from blood. The sequence was collected from a girl aged 10-17 years with multiple sclerosis. CDR3 region: CAISSDSYTEAFF. The CDR3 DNA is TGTGCCATCAGTTCGGACAGCTACACTGAAGCTTTCTTT.